This TCR beta chain derives from a study of regulatory T cells in long-lasting Graves disease. Study-level points and caveats: TRBV28, TRBJ1-2 and TRBJ2-5 were segments that persistent disease favored. Newly diagnosed Graves' patients had higher TCR diversity than persistent ones.

Time point here: persistent/refractory GD, antithyroid drugs over 5 years with positive TRAb. The TCR library was prepared using RNA isolated from PBMCs. Relying on iRepertoire HTBI primers and Arm-PCR of CDR3 regions, the team built TCR beta libraries. TCRdb re-derived calls from the multiplex PCR reads in MiXCR, one entry per CDR3 protein. The sample has around 430,000 distinct CDR3 sequences, about 20% seen once. This clonotype showed up many times. No antigen is known for it. Between the trimmed V and J ends, which lost 1 base and 6 bases, there was a span of 4 bases. Germline assignment: CDR1 SGHDT and CDR2 YYEEEE. The CDR3 totals 11 residues.

The sequenced sample was peripheral blood mononuclear cells (PBMCs), obtained when the disease was refractory, from a patient treated with antithyroid drugs. The sequence was collected from a female donor with Graves disease. The V call is TRBV5-6, the J call TRBJ1-2; D gene uncertain. The CDR3 nucleotides are TGTGCCAGCAGCTTGCAACATGGCTACACCTTC. Protein: CASSLQHGYTF.